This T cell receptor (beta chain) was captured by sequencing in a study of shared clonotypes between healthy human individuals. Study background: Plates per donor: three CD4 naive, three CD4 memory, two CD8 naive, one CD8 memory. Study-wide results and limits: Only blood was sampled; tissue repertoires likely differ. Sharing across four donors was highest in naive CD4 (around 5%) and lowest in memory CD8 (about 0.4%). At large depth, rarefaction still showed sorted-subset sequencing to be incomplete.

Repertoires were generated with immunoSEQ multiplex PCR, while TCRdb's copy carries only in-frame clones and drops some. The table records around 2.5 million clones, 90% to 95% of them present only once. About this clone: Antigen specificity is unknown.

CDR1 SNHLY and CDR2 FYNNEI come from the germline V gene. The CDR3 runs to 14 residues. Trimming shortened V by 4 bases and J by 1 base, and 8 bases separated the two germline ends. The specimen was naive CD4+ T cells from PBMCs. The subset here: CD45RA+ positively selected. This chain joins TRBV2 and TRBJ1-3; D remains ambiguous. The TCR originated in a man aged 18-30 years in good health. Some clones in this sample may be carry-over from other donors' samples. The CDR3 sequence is CASSGWSSGNTIYF. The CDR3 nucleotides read TGTGCCAGCAGTGGGTGGAGTTCTGGAAACACCATATATTTT.